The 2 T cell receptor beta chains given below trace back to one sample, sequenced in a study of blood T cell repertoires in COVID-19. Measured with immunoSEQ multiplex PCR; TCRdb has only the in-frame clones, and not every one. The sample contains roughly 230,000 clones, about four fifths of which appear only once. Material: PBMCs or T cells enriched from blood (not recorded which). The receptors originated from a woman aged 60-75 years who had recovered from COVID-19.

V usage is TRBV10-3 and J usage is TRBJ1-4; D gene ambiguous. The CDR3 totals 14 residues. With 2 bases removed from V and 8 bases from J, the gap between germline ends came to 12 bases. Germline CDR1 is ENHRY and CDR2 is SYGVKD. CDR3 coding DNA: TGTGCCATCAGTGAGGGAGGAACGGGGGAAAAACTGTTTTTT. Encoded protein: CAISEGGTGEKLFF.

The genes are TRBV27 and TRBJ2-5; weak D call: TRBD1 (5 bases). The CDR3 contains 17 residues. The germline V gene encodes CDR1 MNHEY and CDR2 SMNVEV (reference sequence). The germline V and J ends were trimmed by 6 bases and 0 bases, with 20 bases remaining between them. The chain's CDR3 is CASRPGFGYSDQETQYF. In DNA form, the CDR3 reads TGTGCCAGCAGGCCAGGGTTTGGGTACAGCGACCAAGAGACCCAGTACTTC.